A selection of T cell receptor beta chains follows, all from one sample in a study of spatial heterogeneity in lung cancer. TCRdb ran MiXCR on the 5' RACE reads and lists one entry per CDR3 protein. This table holds over 10,000 distinct CDR3 sequences, around 5% found once. Sequenced here: lung tumor tissue, sampled at surgery. These receptors all come from a male donor with early-stage non-small cell lung cancer. The CDR3 runs from the conserved cysteine through the conserved F or W. D genes are given only for firm matches. Size is omitted from some rows. Given values are once, few, many or a class for expanded clones.

j_call clone_size d_call v_call cdr3_aa cdr3_nt
TRBJ2-1 many TRBD2 TRBV12-3/TRBV12-4 CASRRTSGNNEQFF TGTGCCAGCAGAAGGACTAGCGGAAACAATGAGCAGTTCTTC
TRBJ2-7 many - TRBV7-2 CASSSRLYEQYF TGTGCCAGCAGCTCCCGACTCTACGAGCAGTACTTC
TRBJ2-5 many - TRBV28 CATKGGTVGETQYF TGTGCCACCAAGGGGGGGACAGTAGGAGAGACCCAGTACTTC
TRBJ2-1 many - TRBV21-1 CASSKEKGLHEQFF TGTGCCAGCAGCAAAGAAAAGGGGTTGCATGAGCAGTTCTTC
TRBJ2-1 many TRBD2 TRBV28 CASSSPGGTSPFF TGTGCCAGCAGTTCGCCTGGGGGGACTAGCCCGTTCTTC
TRBJ1-5 many - TRBV2 CASKYEGFNQPQHF TGTGCCAGCAAATATGAGGGATTCAATCAGCCCCAGCATTTT
TRBJ2-1 - - TRBV7-8 CASSLAVYNEQFF TGTGCCAGCAGCTTAGCCGTCTACAATGAGCAGTTCTTC
TRBJ2-5 many TRBD2 TRBV4-3 CASSQDSGSPETQYF TGCGCCAGCAGCCAAGATAGCGGGAGCCCAGAGACCCAGTACTTC
TRBJ1-1 many TRBD1 TRBV4-3 CASSQDSGGLEAFF TGCGCCAGCAGCCAAGATTCAGGGGGACTAGAAGCTTTCTTT
TRBJ2-3 many TRBD1 TRBV5-1 CASSLADRVRTDTQYF TGCGCCAGCAGCTTGGCGGACAGGGTGCGGACAGATACGCAGTATTTT
TRBJ2-1 medium-sized - TRBV6-5 CASSYRSSDEQFF TGTGCCAGCAGTTACCGGTCGAGCGATGAGCAGTTCTTC
TRBJ2-1 many - TRBV6-2/TRBV6-3 CASSYSTVTPEFF TGTGCCAGCAGTTACTCGACAGTGACCCCGGAGTTCTTC
TRBJ2-5 many - TRBV6-5 CASSPMVQETQYF TGTGCCAGCAGTCCCATGGTCCAAGAGACCCAGTACTTC
TRBJ2-5 many - TRBV5-1 CASSLFARYQETQYF TGCGCCAGCAGCTTGTTTGCCCGGTACCAAGAGACCCAGTACTTC
TRBJ2-5 many TRBD2 TRBV6-5 CASSPGTSGGGTQYF TGTGCCAGCAGCCCCGGGACTAGCGGAGGAGGGACCCAGTACTTC
TRBJ1-3 medium-sized - TRBV3-1 CASSQEGDGNTIYF TGTGCCAGCAGCCAGGAGGGCGATGGAAACACCATATATTTT
TRBJ2-3 - - TRBV29-1 CSVRSTDTQYF TGCAGCGTGCGCAGCACAGATACGCAGTATTTT
TRBJ2-3 once - TRBV6-5 CASSYSIGPSDTQYF TGTGCCAGCAGTTACTCGATCGGGCCATCAGATACGCAGTATTTT
TRBJ2-2 many TRBD2 TRBV18 CASSPVLAGVSGELFF TGTGCCAGCTCACCGGTACTAGCGGGAGTATCCGGGGAGCTGTTTTTT
TRBJ1-1 many - TRBV20-1 CSARDHRDTEAFF TGCAGTGCTAGAGATCACAGGGACACTGAAGCTTTCTTT
TRBJ2-3 many - TRBV6-6 CASSFGGGGTDTQYF TGTGCCAGCAGTTTTGGGGGTGGAGGCACAGATACGCAGTATTTT
TRBJ2-3 many - TRBV3-1 CASSLARGLTDTQYF TGTGCCAGCAGCCTCGCACGGGGGCTCACAGATACGCAGTATTTT
TRBJ1-6 many - TRBV12-3/TRBV12-4 CASSFGGGDSPLHF TGTGCCAGCAGTTTCGGCGGTGGGGATTCACCCCTCCACTTT
TRBJ1-1 many - TRBV6-2/TRBV6-3 CASSYGLPNTEAFF TGTGCCAGCAGTTACGGACTCCCGAACACTGAAGCTTTCTTT
TRBJ2-5 many - TRBV18 CASSPPQETQYF TGTGCCAGCTCACCACCCCAGGAGACCCAGTACTTC
TRBJ2-5 many TRBD2 TRBV6-2/TRBV6-3 CASTLAGAPQETQYF TGTGCCAGCACCTTAGCGGGAGCCCCACAAGAGACCCAGTACTTC
TRBJ1-4 many TRBD1 TRBV29-1 CSVEVLGGRGEKLFF TGCAGCGTTGAGGTTTTAGGGGGCCGAGGAGAAAAACTGTTTTTT
TRBJ2-5 many - TRBV7-2 CASSLGPAGETQYF TGTGCCAGCAGCTTAGGTCCAGCGGGAGAGACCCAGTACTTC
TRBJ2-7 - TRBD2 TRBV7-6 CASSLKAGAYEQYF TGTGCCAGCAGCTTAAAAGCGGGGGCCTACGAGCAGTACTTC
TRBJ2-1 many TRBD2 TRBV5-1 CASTAAGREFYNEQFF TGCGCCAGCACCGCAGCGGGGAGGGAGTTCTACAATGAGCAGTTCTTC
TRBJ2-7 many TRBD2 TRBV10-3 CAISESSGDTIREQYF TGTGCCATCAGTGAGTCTAGCGGGGATACTATACGCGAGCAGTACTTC
TRBJ1-1 many TRBD1 TRBV18 CASYLGQGNTEAFF TGTGCCAGCTATCTGGGACAGGGGAACACTGAAGCTTTCTTT
TRBJ2-1 few - TRBV7-2 CASSSPEGKQFF TGTGCCAGCAGCTCTCCGGAGGGCAAGCAGTTCTTC
TRBJ1-1 few - TRBV27 CASSSIAPDRSEAFF TGTGCCAGCAGTTCAATAGCCCCGGACAGAAGTGAAGCTTTCTTT
TRBJ1-1 medium-sized - TRBV30 CAWAHGTFF -
TRBJ1-4 - TRBD1 TRBV13 CASSGTGVEKLFF TGTGCCAGCAGCGGGACAGGGGTTGAAAAACTGTTTTTT
TRBJ2-7 many - TRBV20-1 CSAPGLLPYEQYF TGCAGTGCCCCGGGACTCCTCCCCTACGAGCAGTACTTC
TRBJ2-1 many TRBD2 TRBV10-3 CAISALAGRYGFEQFF TGTGCCATCAGTGCCCTAGCGGGCCGTTATGGTTTTGAGCAGTTCTTC
TRBJ2-1 many - TRBV5-1 CASSLRLEGVNEQFF TGCGCCAGCAGCCTTCGACTGGAAGGGGTTAATGAGCAGTTCTTC
TRBJ2-2 many TRBD2 TRBV9 CASSPLTALATGELFF TGTGCCAGCAGCCCCTTAACGGCACTAGCGACCGGGGAGCTGTTTTTT
TRBJ2-3 many - TRBV19 CASSIEQDTQYF TGTGCCAGTAGTATTGAACAAGATACGCAGTATTTT
TRBJ1-6 medium-sized TRBD1 TRBV3-1 CASSQGTGLSPLHF TGTGCCAGCAGCCAAGGGACAGGGTTGTCACCCCTCCACTTT
TRBJ2-3 many - TRBV30 CAWSPPPYTDTQYF TGTGCCTGGAGTCCCCCCCCCTACACAGATACGCAGTATTTT
TRBJ1-2 many - TRBV12-3/TRBV12-4 CASSPLGQGTANYGYTF TGTGCCAGCAGTCCCCTCGGGCAGGGGACGGCTAACTATGGCTACACCTTC
TRBJ1-3 many - TRBV11-2 CASSLDIRGQRSGNTIYF TGTGCCAGCAGCTTAGATATCAGGGGCCAACGCTCTGGAAACACCATATATTTT
TRBJ2-1 many TRBD2 TRBV6-2/TRBV6-3 CASSPGLAVYNEQFF TGTGCCAGCAGTCCTGGACTAGCGGTCTACAATGAGCAGTTCTTC
TRBJ1-1 many - TRBV29-1 CSSILGLNTEAFF TGCAGCTCAATACTTGGGTTGAACACTGAAGCTTTCTTT
TRBJ2-1 many TRBD2 TRBV10-3 CAINSGGFQNEQFF TGTGCCATCAATAGCGGGGGGTTCCAGAATGAGCAGTTCTTC
TRBJ2-3 many TRBD2 TRBV12-3/TRBV12-4 CASSFPSGTTDTQYF TGTGCCAGCAGTTTTCCTAGCGGAACCACAGATACGCAGTATTTT
TRBJ2-1 many TRBD2 TRBV29-1 CSVGVREGGNEQFF TGCAGCGTTGGAGTCCGGGAGGGAGGGAATGAGCAGTTCTTC
TRBJ2-7 many TRBD2 TRBV20-1 CSARLTSSGYEQYF TGCAGTGCTAGGTTGACTAGCTCAGGCTACGAGCAGTACTTC
TRBJ2-1 many - TRBV29-1 CSVEARGGFNEQFF TGCAGCGTTGAAGCCAGGGGTGGCTTCAATGAGCAGTTCTTC
TRBJ2-7 - - TRBV18 CASSTGTSEQYF TGTGCCAGCTCTACCGGGACGAGTGAGCAGTACTTC
TRBJ2-3 many TRBD2 TRBV2 CASRGLVTSTDTQYF TGTGCCAGCAGGGGACTAGTCACGAGCACAGATACGCAGTATTTT